A single sample is the source of the 7 T cell receptor beta chains below, sequenced in a study of blood T cell repertoires in COVID-19. This table comes from immunoSEQ multiplex PCR, and its TCRdb copy is limited to in-frame clones, with some not included. The repertoire includes about 200,000 clones, around nine tenths of them detected once, and approximately 4.3% sits in the top ten. Sequencing was done on a sample of PBMCs or T cells enriched from blood (not recorded which). The source is a woman aged 25-40 years with acute COVID-19.

The chain employs TRBV3-1 (or the pseudogene TRBV3-2) and TRBJ1-1; D not resolved. The CDR3 sequence is 12 residues long. V lost 0 bases and J 9 bases, leaving 8 bases between the germline ends. Germline assignment: CDR1 LGHDT and CDR2 YNNKEL (reference sequence). CDR3 DNA sequence: TGTGCCAGCAGCCAAGATAGCAGCAAAGCTTTCTTT. This encodes CASSQDSSKAFF.

V is TRBV5-1 and J is TRBJ2-7; TRBD2 is a possible D gene (5 bases). Germline V gene data show CDR1 as SGHRS and CDR2 as YFSETQ. CDR3 length equals 12 residues. V lost 3 bases to trimming and J lost 5 bases, with 9 bases between them. The CDR3 coding sequence is TGCGCCAGCAGCTACCTCGGGGACGAGCAGTACTTC. This translates into CASSYLGDEQYF.

The gene calls are TRBV30 and TRBJ1-5, with a tentative D call TRBD1 (6 bases). Germline-derived CDR1 and CDR2 are GTSNPN and SVGIG (reference sequence). The CDR3 contains 13 residues. Deletions cut 3 bases from V and 7 bases from J, with 13 bases between. The CDR3 is CAWSGGRLQPQHF. The CDR3 nucleotides are TGTGCCTGGAGCGGGGGGCGATTGCAGCCCCAGCATTTT.

J is TRBJ2-7 and V is TRBV11-2; 11 positions match TRBD1. In germline, CDR1 is SGHAT, CDR2 FQNNGV. The CDR3 is 13 residues long. With V trimmed by 5 bases and J by 6 bases, 3 bases remained unmatched. The DNA of the CDR3 is TGTGCCAGCAGCGGGGGACAGGGGGTCGAGCAGTACTTC. Amino acids: CASSGGQGVEQYF.

The J gene is TRBJ2-2, the V gene TRBV6-5; 8 bases line up with TRBD2. Per germline, CDR1 MNHEY and CDR2 SVGAGI. Trimming took 11 bases from V and 0 from J; bases not matched to a gene: 5. The CDR3 contains 14 residues. The CDR3 region is CASLRGANTGELFF. DNA of the CDR3: TGTGCCTCTTTGCGGGGGGCGAACACCGGGGAGCTGTTTTTT.

The chain uses TRBV11-1 and TRBJ1-2; 8 bases are a match to TRBD1. Losses at the gene ends were 5 bases for V and 4 bases for J; bases not matched to a gene: 12. Looked up from germline, CDR1 is SGHAT and CDR2 is FQDESV (reference sequence). This CDR3 has 16 residues. The DNA for the CDR3 is TGTGCCAGCAGCCCGGGGGGCAGGGGGCCCCTCTATGGCTACACCTTC. As protein: CASSPGGRGPLYGYTF. The whole variable domain, remainder taken from reference TRBV11-1 and TRBJ1-2, is EAEVAQSPRYKITEKSQAVAFWCDPISGHATLYWYRQILGQGPELLVQFQDESVVDDSQLPKDRFSAERLKGVDSTLKIQPAELGDSAMYLCASSPGGRGPLYGYTFGSGTRLTVV.

The chain uses TRBV6-5 and TRBJ1-6; the D is unclear. Deletions cut 6 bases from V and 9 bases from J, with 12 bases between. The CDR3 has 13 residues. CDR1 is MNHEY, CDR2 SVGAGI, per germline. The CDR3 reads CASRPRSTSPLHF. CDR3 DNA sequence: TGTGCCAGCAGGCCGAGGTCGACTTCACCCCTCCACTTT.